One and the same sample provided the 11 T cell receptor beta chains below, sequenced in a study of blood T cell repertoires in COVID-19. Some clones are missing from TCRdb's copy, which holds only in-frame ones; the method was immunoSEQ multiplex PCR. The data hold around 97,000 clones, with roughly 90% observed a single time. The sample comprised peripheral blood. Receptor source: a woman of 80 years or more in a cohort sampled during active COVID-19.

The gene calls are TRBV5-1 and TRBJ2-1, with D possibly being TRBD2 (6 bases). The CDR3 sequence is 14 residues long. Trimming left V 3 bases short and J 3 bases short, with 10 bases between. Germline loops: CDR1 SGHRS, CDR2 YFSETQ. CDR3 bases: TGCGCCAGCAGCTCCAGACTAGGCTACAATGAGCAGTTCTTC. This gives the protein CASSSRLGYNEQFF.

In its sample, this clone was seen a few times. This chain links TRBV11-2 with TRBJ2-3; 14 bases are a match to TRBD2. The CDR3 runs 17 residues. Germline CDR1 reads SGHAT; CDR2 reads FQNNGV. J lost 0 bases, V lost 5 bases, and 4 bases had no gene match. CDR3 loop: CASSARLAGGSTDTQYF. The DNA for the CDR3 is TGTGCCAGCAGCGCCCGACTAGCGGGGGGGAGCACAGATACGCAGTATTTT. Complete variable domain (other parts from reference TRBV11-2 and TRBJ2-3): EAGVAQSPRYKIIEKRQSVAFWCNPISGHATLYWYQQILGQGPKLLIQFQNNGVVDDSQLPKDRFSAERLKGVDSTLKIQPAKLEDSAVYLCASSARLAGGSTDTQYFGPGTRLTVL.

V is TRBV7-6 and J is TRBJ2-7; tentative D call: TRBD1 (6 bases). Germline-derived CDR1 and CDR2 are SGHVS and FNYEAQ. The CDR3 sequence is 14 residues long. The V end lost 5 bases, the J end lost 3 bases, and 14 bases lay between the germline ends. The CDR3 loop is CASSPRGLIYEQYF. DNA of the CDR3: TGTGCCAGCAGCCCCAGGGGATTGATCTACGAGCAGTACTTC. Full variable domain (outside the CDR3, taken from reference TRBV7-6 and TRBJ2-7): GAGVSQSPRYKVTKRGQDVALRCDPISGHVSLYWYRQALGQGPEFLTYFNYEAQQDKSGLPNDRFSAERPEGSISTLTIQRTEQRDSAMYRCASSPRGLIYEQYFGPGTRLTVT.

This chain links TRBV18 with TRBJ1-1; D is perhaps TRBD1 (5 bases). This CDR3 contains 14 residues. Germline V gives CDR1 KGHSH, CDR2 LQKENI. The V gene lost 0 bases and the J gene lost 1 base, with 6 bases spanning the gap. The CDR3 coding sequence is TGTGCCAGCTCACCACCAGGGGCGAACACTGAAGCTTTCTTT. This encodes CASSPPGANTEAFF.

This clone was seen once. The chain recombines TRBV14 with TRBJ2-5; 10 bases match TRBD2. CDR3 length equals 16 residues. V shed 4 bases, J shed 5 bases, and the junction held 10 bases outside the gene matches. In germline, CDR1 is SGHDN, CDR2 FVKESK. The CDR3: CASSPPGLANLETQYF. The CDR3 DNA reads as TGTGCCAGCAGCCCTCCGGGACTAGCGAATCTGGAGACCCAGTACTTC. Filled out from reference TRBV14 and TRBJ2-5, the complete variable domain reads EAGVTQFPSHSVIEKGQTVTLRCDPISGHDNLYWYRRVMGKEIKFLLHFVKESKQDESGMPNNRFLAERTGGTYSTLKVQPAELEDSGVYFCASSPPGLANLETQYFGPGTRLLVL.

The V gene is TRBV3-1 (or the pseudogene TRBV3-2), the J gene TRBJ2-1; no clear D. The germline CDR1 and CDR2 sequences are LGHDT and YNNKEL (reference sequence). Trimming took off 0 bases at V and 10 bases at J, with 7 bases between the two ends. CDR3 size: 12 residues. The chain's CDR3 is CASSQDGREQFF. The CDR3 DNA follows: TGTGCCAGCAGCCAAGATGGCCGAGAGCAGTTCTTC.

The CDR3 loop is CASSPIAGGPGTDTQYF. The DNA for the CDR3 is TGTGCCAGCAGCCCTATAGCGGGAGGGCCTGGCACAGATACGCAGTATTTT. The V call is TRBV3-1 (or the pseudogene TRBV3-2), the J call TRBJ2-3; TRBD2 aligns across 11 bases. The CDR3 consists of 17 residues. Germline CDR1 LGHDT, CDR2 YNNKEL (reference sequence). With 4 bases clipped from V and 1 base from J, the junction kept 7 bases outside the gene matches.

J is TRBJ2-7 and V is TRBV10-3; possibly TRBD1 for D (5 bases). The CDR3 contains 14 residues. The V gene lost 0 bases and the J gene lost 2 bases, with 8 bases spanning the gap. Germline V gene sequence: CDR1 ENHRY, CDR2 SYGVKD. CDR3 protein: CAISESNRPYEQYF. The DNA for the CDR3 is TGTGCCATCAGTGAGTCGAACAGGCCCTACGAGCAGTACTTC.

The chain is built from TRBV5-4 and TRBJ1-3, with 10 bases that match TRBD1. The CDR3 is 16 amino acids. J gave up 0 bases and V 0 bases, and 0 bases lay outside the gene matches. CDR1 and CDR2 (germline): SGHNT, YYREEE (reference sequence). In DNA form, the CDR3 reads TGTGCCAGCAGCTTGGGGACAGGGGGCTCTGGAAACACCATATATTTT. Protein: CASSLGTGGSGNTIYF.

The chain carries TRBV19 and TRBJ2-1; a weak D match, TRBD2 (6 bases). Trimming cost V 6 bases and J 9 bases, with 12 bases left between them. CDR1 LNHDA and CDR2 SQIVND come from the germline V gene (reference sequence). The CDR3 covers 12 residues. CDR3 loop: CASRLLGGEQFF. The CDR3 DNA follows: TGTGCCAGTAGACTCCTGGGGGGTGAGCAGTTCTTC.

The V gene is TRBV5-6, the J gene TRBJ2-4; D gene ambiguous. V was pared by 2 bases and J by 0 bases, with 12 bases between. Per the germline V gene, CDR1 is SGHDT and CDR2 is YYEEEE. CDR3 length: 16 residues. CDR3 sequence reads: CASSFLGSLAKNIQYF. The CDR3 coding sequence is TGTGCCAGCAGCTTCCTAGGATCTCTAGCCAAAAACATTCAGTACTTC.